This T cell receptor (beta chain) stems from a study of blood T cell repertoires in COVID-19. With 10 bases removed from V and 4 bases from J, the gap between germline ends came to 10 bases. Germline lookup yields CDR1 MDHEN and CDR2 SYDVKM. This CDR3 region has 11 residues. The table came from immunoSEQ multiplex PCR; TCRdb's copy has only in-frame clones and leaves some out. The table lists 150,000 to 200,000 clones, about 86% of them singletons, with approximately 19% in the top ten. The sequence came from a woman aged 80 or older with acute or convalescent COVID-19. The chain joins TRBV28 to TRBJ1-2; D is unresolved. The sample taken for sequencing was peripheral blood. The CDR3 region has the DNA TGTGCCACAGCCCGCGGCTATGGCTACACCTTC. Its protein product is CATARGYGYTF.